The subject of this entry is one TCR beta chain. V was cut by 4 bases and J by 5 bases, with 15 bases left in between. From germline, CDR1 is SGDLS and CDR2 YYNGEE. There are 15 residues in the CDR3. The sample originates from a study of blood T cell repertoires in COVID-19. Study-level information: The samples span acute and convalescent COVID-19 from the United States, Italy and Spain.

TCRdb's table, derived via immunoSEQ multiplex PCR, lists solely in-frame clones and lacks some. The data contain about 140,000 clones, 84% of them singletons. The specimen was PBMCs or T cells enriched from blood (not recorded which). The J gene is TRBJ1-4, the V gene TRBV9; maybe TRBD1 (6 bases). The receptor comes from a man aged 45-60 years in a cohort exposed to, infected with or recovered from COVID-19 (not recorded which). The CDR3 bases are TGTGCCAGCAGCCCAGGGGACGGGATCAATGAAAAACTGTTTTTT. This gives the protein CASSPGDGINEKLFF.